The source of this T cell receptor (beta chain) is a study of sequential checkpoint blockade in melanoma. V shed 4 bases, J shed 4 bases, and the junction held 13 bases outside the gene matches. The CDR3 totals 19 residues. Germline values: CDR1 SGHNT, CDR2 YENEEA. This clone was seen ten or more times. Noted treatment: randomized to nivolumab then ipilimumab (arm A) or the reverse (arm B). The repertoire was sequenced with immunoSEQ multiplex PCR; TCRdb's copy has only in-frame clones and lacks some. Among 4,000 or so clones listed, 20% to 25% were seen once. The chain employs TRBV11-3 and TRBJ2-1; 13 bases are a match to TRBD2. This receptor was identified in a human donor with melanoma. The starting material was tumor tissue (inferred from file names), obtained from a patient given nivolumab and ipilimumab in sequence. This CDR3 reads CASSSPRRLAGGFYNEQFF. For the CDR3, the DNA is TGTGCCAGCAGCTCCCCTAGGAGACTAGCGGGGGGCTTTTACAATGAGCAGTTCTTC. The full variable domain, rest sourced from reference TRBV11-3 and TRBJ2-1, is EAGVVQSPRYKIIEKKQPVAFWCNPISGHNTLYWYLQNLGQGPELLIRYENEEAVDDSQLPKDRFSAERLKGVDSTLKIQPAELGDSAVYLCASSSPRRLAGGFYNEQFFGPGTRLTVL.